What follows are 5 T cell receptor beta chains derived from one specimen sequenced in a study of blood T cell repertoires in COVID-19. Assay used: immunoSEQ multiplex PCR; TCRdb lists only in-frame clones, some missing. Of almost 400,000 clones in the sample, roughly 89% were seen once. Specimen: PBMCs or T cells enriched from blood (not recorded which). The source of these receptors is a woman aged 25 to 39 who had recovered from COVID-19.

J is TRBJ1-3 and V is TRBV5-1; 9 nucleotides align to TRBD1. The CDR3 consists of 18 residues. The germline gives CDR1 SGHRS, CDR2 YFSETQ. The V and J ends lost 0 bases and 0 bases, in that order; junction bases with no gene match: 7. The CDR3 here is CASSLAGTGISSGNTIYF. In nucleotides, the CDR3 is TGCGCCAGCAGCTTGGCCGGGACAGGGATCAGCTCTGGAAACACCATATATTTT.

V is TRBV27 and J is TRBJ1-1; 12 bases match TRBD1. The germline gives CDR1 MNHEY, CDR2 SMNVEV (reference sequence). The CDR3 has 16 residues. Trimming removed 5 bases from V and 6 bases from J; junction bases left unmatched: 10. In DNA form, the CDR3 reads TGTGCCAGCAGTCAGACCCGCGGGACAGGGGGCTCTGAAGCTTTCTTT. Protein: CASSQTRGTGGSEAFF.

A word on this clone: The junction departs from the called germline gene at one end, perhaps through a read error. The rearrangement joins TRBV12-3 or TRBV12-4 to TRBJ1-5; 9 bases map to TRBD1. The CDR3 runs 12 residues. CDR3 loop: CASSRGQGYLSF. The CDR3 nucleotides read TGTGCCAGCAGCCGAGGACAGGGGTACCTATCCTTT.

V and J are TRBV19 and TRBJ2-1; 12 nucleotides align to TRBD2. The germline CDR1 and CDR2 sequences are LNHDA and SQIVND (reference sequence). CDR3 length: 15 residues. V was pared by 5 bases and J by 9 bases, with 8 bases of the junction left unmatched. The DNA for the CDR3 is TGTGCCAGTAGTCTGACTAGCGGGGGCAGGAGTGAGCAGTTCTTC. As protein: CASSLTSGGRSEQFF.

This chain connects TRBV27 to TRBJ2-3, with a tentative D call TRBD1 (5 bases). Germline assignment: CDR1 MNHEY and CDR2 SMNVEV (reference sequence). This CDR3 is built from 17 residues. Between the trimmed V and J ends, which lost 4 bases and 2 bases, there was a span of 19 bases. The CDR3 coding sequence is TGTGCCAGCAGTTGGTTAGGGGCTAAACTCCCCACAGATACGCAGTATTTT. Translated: CASSWLGAKLPTDTQYF.